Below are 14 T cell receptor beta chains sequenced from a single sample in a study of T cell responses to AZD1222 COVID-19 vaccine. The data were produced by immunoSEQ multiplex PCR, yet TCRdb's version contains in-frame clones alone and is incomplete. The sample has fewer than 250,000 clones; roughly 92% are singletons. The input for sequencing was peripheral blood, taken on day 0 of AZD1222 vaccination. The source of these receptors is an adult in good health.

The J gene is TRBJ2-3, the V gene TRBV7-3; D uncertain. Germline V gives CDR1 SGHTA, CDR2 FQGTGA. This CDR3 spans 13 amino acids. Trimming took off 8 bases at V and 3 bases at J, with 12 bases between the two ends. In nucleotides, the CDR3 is TGTGCCAGCGGCCCCGGTGCGACAGATACGCAGTATTTT. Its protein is CASGPGATDTQYF.

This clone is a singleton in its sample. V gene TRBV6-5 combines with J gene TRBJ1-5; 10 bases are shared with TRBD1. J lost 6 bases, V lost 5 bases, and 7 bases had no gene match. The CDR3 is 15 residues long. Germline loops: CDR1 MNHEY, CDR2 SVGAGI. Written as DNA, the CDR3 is TGTGCCAGCAGTACCCGACAGGGGGCCGGTCAGCCCCAGCATTTT. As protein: CASSTRQGAGQPQHF.

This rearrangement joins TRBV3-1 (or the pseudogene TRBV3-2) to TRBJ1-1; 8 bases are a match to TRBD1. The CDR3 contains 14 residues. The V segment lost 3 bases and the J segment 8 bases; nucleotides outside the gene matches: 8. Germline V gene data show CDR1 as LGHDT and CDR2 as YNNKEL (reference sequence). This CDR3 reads CASSHGQGSVEAFF. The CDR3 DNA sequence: TGTGCCAGCAGCCATGGACAGGGTTCCGTCGAAGCTTTCTTT.

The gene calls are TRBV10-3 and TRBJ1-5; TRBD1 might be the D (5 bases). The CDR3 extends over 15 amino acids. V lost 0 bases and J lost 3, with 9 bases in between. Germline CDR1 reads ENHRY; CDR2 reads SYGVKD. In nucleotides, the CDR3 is TGTGCCATCAGTGAGTCGGTCGGGGCCAATCAGCCCCAGCATTTT. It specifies CAISESVGANQPQHF.

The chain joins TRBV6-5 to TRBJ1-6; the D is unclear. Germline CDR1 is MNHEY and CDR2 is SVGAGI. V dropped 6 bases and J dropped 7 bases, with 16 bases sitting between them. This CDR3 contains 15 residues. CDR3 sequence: CASSRAGKGNSPLHF. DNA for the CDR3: TGTGCCAGCAGCCGGGCGGGAAAAGGGAATTCACCCCTCCACTTT.

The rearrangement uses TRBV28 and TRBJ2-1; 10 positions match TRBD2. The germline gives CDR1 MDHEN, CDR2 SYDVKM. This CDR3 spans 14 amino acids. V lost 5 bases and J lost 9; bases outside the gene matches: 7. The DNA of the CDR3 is TGTGCCAGCAGTCGAAGCGGGGGGGCTGGTGAGCAGTTCTTC. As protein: CASSRSGGAGEQFF.

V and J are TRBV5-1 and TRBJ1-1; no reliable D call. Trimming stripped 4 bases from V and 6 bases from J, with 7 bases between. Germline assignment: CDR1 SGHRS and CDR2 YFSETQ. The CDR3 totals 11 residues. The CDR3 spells CASSGRAEAFF. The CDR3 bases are TGCGCCAGCAGCGGGCGGGCTGAAGCTTTCTTT.

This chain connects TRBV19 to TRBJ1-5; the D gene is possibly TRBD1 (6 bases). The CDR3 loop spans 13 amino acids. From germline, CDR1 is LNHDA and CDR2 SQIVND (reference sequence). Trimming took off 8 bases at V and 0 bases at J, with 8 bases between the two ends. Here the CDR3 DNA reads TGTGCCAGTCGAGGGGGTAGCAATCAGCCCCAGCATTTT. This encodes CASRGGSNQPQHF.

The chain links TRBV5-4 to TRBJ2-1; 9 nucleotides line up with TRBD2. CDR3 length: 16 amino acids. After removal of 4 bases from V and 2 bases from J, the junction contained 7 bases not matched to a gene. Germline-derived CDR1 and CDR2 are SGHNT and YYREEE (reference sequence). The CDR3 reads CASSQQAGGAYNEQFF. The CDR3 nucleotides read TGTGCCAGCAGCCAGCAAGCGGGGGGAGCCTACAATGAGCAGTTCTTC. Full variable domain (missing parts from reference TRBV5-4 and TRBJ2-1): ETGVTQSPTHLIKTRGQQVTLRCSSQSGHNTVSWYQQALGQGPQFIFQYYREEENGRGNFPPRFSGLQFPNYSSELNVNALELDDSALYLCASSQQAGGAYNEQFFGPGTRLTVL.

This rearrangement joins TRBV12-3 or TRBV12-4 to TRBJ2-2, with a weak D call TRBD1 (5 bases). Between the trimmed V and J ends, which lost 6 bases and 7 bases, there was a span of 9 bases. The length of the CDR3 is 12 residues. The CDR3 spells CASRDNYGELFF. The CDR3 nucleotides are TGTGCCAGCAGGGACAACTACGGGGAGCTGTTTTTT.

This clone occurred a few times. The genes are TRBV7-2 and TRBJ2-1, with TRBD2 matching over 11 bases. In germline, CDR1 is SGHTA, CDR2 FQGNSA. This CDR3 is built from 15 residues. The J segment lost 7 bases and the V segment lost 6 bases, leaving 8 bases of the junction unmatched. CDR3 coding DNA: TGTGCCAGCAGGTCGAGTAGCGGGGGGGTTAATGAGCAGTTCTTC. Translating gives CASRSSSGGVNEQFF.

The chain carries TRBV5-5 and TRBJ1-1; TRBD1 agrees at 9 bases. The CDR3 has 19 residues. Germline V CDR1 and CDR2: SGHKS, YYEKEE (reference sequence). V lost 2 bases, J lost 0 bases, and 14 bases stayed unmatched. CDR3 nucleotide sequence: TGTGCCAGCAGCTTACAGGGGGCGTTTGGGGTACCAATGAACACTGAAGCTTTCTTT. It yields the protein CASSLQGAFGVPMNTEAFF.

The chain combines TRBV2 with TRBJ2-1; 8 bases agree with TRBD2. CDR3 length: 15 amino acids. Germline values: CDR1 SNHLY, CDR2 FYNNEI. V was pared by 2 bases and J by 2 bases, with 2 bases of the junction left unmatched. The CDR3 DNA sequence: TGTGCCAGCAGTGAAATTAGCGGGGCCTACAATGAGCAGTTCTTC. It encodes CASSEISGAYNEQFF.

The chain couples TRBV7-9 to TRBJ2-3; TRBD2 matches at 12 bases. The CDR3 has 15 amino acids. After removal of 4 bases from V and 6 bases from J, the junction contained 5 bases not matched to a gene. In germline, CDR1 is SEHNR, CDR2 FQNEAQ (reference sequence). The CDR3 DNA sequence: TGTGCCAGCAGCTCGCGGGGGACTAGCGGGGATACGCAGTATTTT. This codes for CASSSRGTSGDTQYF.